This T cell receptor (beta chain) originates from a study of CD8 T cells in Susac syndrome (dated by TCRdb to the late 2010s). Study-wide context: Among the Susac syndrome patients who were sequenced, clinically active disease was present in over 5 and clinical remission was observed in under ten. At blood withdrawal, Susac syndrome patients were therapy-naive, treated with corticosteroids (with IVIg additionally given to some), or treated with IVIg alone. The study used repertoire sequencing to test whether antigen drove CD8+ T cell activation and differentiation in Susac syndrome. The full study reports these points: The CD4+ T cell repertoire of patients with Susac syndrome showed no detectable clonal expansion. The number of individuals in the TCR sequencing and HLA analysis was recognized as being relatively small.

RNA was extracted with the RNeasy kit and about 0.5 to 1 ug was reverse transcribed using random hexamers. TCR beta CDR3 regions were amplified with the immunoSEQ multiplex PCR assay covering 54 Vbeta and 13 Jbeta segments. To correct PCR amplification bias, a synthetic template baseline was used for both primer optimization and computational correction. Concerning the study's data processing: Reads were annotated to V, D and J genes per IMGT and analyzed with immunoSEQ Analyzer, keeping only productive sequences. To calculate clonality, Shannon entropy was normalized by log2 of the number of productive unique sequences and then subtracted from one. For each patient and control, public and private clones were evaluated within the 100 most prevalent clones. Clones were defined as Susac-specific when absent from the healthy and MS cohorts, from about 1,100 published viral clones and from other ImmuneACCESS disease sequences. TCRdb cleaned the public reads at Q25 with fastp, built clones with MiXCR and kept in-frame beta chains. Rows with one shared CDR3 protein collapse into an entry with the most common genes and DNA. V and J calls and clone size were set by TCRdb, not the authors. The sample table records approximately 260,000 distinct CDR3 sequences; around 96% of these occur just once. The ten top clones hold roughly 0.1% of the sample.

From the germline V gene, CDR1 is SGHNT and CDR2 is YENEEA. V loses 8 bases at its end and J loses 6 bases; junction bases beyond the gene matches: 10. The CDR3 contains 13 residues, cysteine and phenylalanine counted. Only CDR3 DNA is held: 39 bases, read in frame from base 1. With regard to this clonotype: Its antigen is still unknown. No base-level quality is on record; no much larger clone is a single base apart.

Peripheral blood CD8+ and CD4+ T cells from healthy donors, Susac syndrome patients and multiple sclerosis patients were profiled by high-throughput TCR beta sequencing. Susac syndrome patients met recently defined diagnostic criteria for definite or probable disease. Bulk CD8+ and CD4+ T cells were purified by magnetic negative isolation, while CD8+ TEMRA cells were enriched using FACS. Blood was drawn into EDTA tubes, processed within 24 hours, and PBMCs were isolated by density gradient centrifugation. PBMCs intended for TCR sequencing were cryopreserved in liquid nitrogen and were subsequently thawed in a 37 degrees C water bath. The sorted or isolated CD4+, CD8+ and CD8+ TEMRA cells had a purity of 90% or higher.

Sequenced sample: CD4+ T cells from PBMCs. This receptor was obtained from a human donor with Susac syndrome. Recombination linked TRBV11-3 to TRBJ2-7, with 7 bases matching TRBD1. This receptor carries the CDR3 CASSNRGRGEQYF. The DNA reads as follows: TGTGCCAGCTCAAACAGGGGACGCGGCGAGCAGTACTTC.